This T cell receptor beta chain was sequenced for a study of human T cells and chemical hapten exposure. Trimming took off 0 bases at V and 2 bases at J, with 10 bases between the two ends. The CDR3 has 15 residues. Per germline, CDR1 MNHEY and CDR2 SVGAGI. TCRdb reprocessed the RACE reads with MiXCR, giving one entry per CDR3 protein. The top ten hold 2% to 2.5% of the sample, which has 100,000 or so distinct CDR3 sequences, under 12% seen once. Time point meaning: patch test 1, 2 weeks after DPC sensitization. Treatment defined: therapeutic diphenylcyclopropenone sensitization with weekly scalp DPC.

The chain has TRBV6-5 and TRBJ1-1; a weak D match, TRBD1 (5 bases). This receptor was taken from a man in his forties or fifties with alopecia areata. Some clones in this sample may be carry-over from other donors' samples. Sample: whole blood, taken in connection with sensitization to the hapten diphenylcyclopropenone (DPC). The CDR3 DNA follows: TGTGCCAGCAGTTACTCGACGGGGCTTAACACTGAAGCTTTCTTT. Amino acids: CASSYSTGLNTEAFF.